This T cell receptor beta chain was sequenced for a study of CD8 T cells in ankylosing spondylitis. Germline V CDR1 and CDR2: LGHDT, YNNKEL (reference sequence). This CDR3 spans 16 amino acids. Trimming at V came to 1 base and at J to 4 bases, leaving 5 bases not matched to a gene. This clonotype was counted a few times. Its antigen is not identified. Points from the study as a whole: Disease-linked clones had a CD8+ phenotype and relatively low frequency in peripheral blood. Ankylosing spondylitis blood appeared to be characterized by a TCR beta motif of under 10 highly homologous variants. The clones that were linked to disease were reported to be significantly enriched in matched synovial fluid samples from ankylosing spondylitis patients. Earlier literature documents some of the motif variants in reactive arthritis synovial fluid and blood.

Making use of molecular barcodes, quantitative 5'-RACE generated TCR beta libraries. TCRdb re-analysed the 5' RACE reads in MiXCR, keeping a single row per CDR3 protein. The repertoire holds roughly 440,000 distinct CDR3 sequences, with roughly 17% as singletons. J is TRBJ1-1 and V is TRBV3-1; TRBD1 agrees at 11 bases. The sample taken for sequencing was blood, either unsorted or a sorted T cell fraction (not recorded which). This receptor was obtained from a male donor with ankylosing spondylitis. The CDR3 region has the DNA TGTGCCAGCAGCCAAGGGGACAGGGGGTATGGCACTGAAGCTTTCTTT. Its translation: CASSQGDRGYGTEAFF.